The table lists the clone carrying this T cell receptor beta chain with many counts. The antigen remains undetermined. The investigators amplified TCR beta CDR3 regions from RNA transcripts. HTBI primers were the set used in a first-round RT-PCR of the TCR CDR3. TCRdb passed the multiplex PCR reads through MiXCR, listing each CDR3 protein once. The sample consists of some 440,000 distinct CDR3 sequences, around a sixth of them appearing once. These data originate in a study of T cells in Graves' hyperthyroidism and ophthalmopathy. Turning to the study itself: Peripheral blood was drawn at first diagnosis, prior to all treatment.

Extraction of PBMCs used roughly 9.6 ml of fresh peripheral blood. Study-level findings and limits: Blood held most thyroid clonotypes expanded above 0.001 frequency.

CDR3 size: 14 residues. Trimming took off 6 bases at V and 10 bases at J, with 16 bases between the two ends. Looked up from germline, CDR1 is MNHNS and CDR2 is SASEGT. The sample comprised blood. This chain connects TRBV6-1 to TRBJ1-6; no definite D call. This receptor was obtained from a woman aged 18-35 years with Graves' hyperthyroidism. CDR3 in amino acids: CASRPLGRYSPLHF. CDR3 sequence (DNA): TGTGCCAGCAGGCCTTTGGGCCGATACTCACCCCTCCACTTT.